Below, 25 T cell receptor beta chains from the same sample are listed, as sequenced in a study of shared clonotypes between healthy human individuals (dated by TCRdb to 2020 to 2021). Libraries came from the immunoSEQ multiplex PCR assay. This immuneACCESS table, as held by TCRdb, lists in-frame sequences with V and J called but not all clones. Of the missing ones, under half trace to an unresolved V gene in checked studies; the others have no known cause. In this sample the table shows 490,000 or so clones, less than 80% of which occur a single time. About 12% of the sample belongs to the ten largest clones. Sequenced sample: PBMCs. The receptor set was obtained from a woman aged 40 to 50 in good health. Some clones in this sample may be carry-over from other donors' samples.

This clone was found a few times. This clone may be a read error of a much larger clone one base away. The V gene is TRBV6-1, the J gene TRBJ2-1; 12 nucleotides match TRBD2. CDR3 length: 15 residues. The junction had 7 bases not matched to a gene; V was cut back by 6 bases and J by 7 bases. Germline CDR1 and CDR2: MNHNS and SASEGT. This CDR3 is CASSTTSGSGNEQFF. CDR3 in DNA: TGTGCCAGCAGCACGACTAGCGGGAGTGGAAATGAGCAGTTCTTC.

The chain is built from TRBV5-4 and TRBJ2-7; D not resolved. The V gene's germline CDR1 is SGHNT and CDR2 YYREEE (reference sequence). V gave up 4 bases and J gave up 2 bases, with 13 bases separating them. The CDR3 is 14 residues long. Here the CDR3 reads CASSGPGSTYEQYF. The CDR3 DNA reads as TGTGCCAGCAGCGGACCCGGGTCGACCTACGAGCAGTACTTC. The full variable domain, in which reference TRBV5-4 and TRBJ2-7 provide the parts outside the CDR3, is ETGVTQSPTHLIKTRGQQVTLRCSSQSGHNTVSWYQQALGQGPQFIFQYYREEENGRGNFPPRFSGLQFPNYSSELNVNALELDDSALYLCASSGPGSTYEQYFGPGTRLTVT.

The rearrangement joins TRBV27 to TRBJ2-1; the D call may be TRBD1 or TRBD2 (7 bases each). Trimming took 6 bases from V and 7 from J, leaving 16 bases between them. This CDR3 contains 14 residues. Germline V gene lookup returns CDR1 MNHEY and CDR2 SMNVEV (reference sequence). CDR3 DNA sequence: TGTGCCAGCAGCTATTCCAGGGGGGGTAATGAGCAGTTCTTC. Amino acids: CASSYSRGGNEQFF.

The chain couples TRBV7-3 to TRBJ2-7; 8 nucleotides line up with TRBD2. Germline CDR1 reads SGHTA; CDR2 reads FQGTGA. V dropped 2 bases and J dropped 7; count of bases not matched to a gene: 10. This CDR3 has 15 amino acids. Here the CDR3 reads CASSLRPAGEGEQYF. CDR3 DNA sequence: TGTGCCAGCAGCTTACGCCCAGCGGGAGAAGGGGAGCAGTACTTC.

This clone was detected a few times. The rearrangement joins TRBV6-1 to TRBJ1-2; TRBD1 matches 8 bases. The CDR3 spans 15 residues. V gave up 3 bases and J gave up 7 bases; unmatched junction bases: 10. CDR1 and CDR2 (germline): MNHNS, SASEGT. CDR3 protein: CASSEGEDRAFGYTF. The CDR3, as DNA: TGTGCCAGCAGTGAGGGCGAGGACAGGGCATTTGGCTACACCTTC.

As for this clone: No DNA is shown, since the ends of the CDR3 on it are uncertain; the CDR3 is the one TCRdb lists. This chain uses TRBV5-1 with TRBJ1-2; the D segment call TRBD1 is taken from the table without a DNA check. Inclusive of both ends, the CDR3 amounts to 15 amino acids. CDR1 and CDR2 from the germline V gene are SGHRS and YFSETQ. Here the CDR3 reads CASSFGQGILEGHTF.

This rearrangement joins TRBV6-4 to TRBJ2-3; D call uncertain. The V and J ends lost 3 bases and 1 base respectively, with 11 bases between them. Germline CDR1 and CDR2: MRHNA and SNTAGT. The CDR3 is 15 residues long. This CDR3 reads CASSEAPSGTDTQYF. In DNA form, the CDR3 reads TGTGCCAGCAGTGAGGCCCCTTCTGGCACAGATACGCAGTATTTT.

CDR3 nucleotide sequence: TGTGCCAGCAGCGGGGGACTAGCGGCAGCCTACGAGCAGTACTTC. Its protein product is CASSGGLAAAYEQYF. The chain links TRBV9 to TRBJ2-7, with 11 bases aligning to TRBD2. V shed 3 bases and J 2 bases; nucleotides not matched to a gene: 4. The CDR3 is made up of 15 amino acids. Germline-derived CDR1 and CDR2 are SGDLS and YYNGEE.

This clone was seen only once. The rearrangement uses TRBV6-6 and TRBJ1-5; 8 bases are shared with TRBD1. Trimming removed 7 bases from V and 7 bases from J; junction bases left unmatched: 6. Germline V CDR1 and CDR2: MNHNY, SVGAGI (reference sequence). The CDR3 is 13 amino acids. The CDR3 protein is CASTDRGRQPQHF. Here the CDR3 DNA reads TGTGCCAGCACCGACAGGGGAAGGCAGCCCCAGCATTTT.

The genes are TRBV7-6 and TRBJ2-5; 10 nucleotides align to TRBD2. V dropped 4 bases and J dropped 7; count of bases not matched to a gene: 6. Germline V gene lookup returns CDR1 SGHVS and CDR2 FNYEAQ. The CDR3 has 14 amino acids. The CDR3 nucleotides read TGTGCCAGCAGCTCCCAGCGGGGGGGAGGGACCCAGTACTTC. It yields the protein CASSSQRGGGTQYF.

This chain links TRBV15 with TRBJ2-7, with TRBD1 identical over 8 bases. With V trimmed by 4 bases and J by 2 bases, 4 bases remained unmatched. This CDR3 has 14 residues. Per the germline V gene, CDR1 is LNHNV and CDR2 is YYDKDF (reference sequence). The CDR3 region is CATSTGTGPYEQYF. DNA of the CDR3: TGTGCCACCAGCACCGGGACAGGACCCTACGAGCAGTACTTC.

This chain uses TRBV18 with TRBJ2-5; D is perhaps TRBD1 or TRBD2 (6 bases each). Germline CDR1 and CDR2: KGHSH and LQKENI. V shed 1 base and J shed 6 bases, with 24 bases lying between them. The CDR3 runs to 18 residues. This chain's CDR3 is CASSPLGQQGGDRKTQYF. In DNA form, the CDR3 reads TGTGCCAGCTCACCACTGGGGCAACAGGGCGGGGATAGAAAGACCCAGTACTTC.

V and J are TRBV28 and TRBJ1-5; D is undetermined. CDR1 and CDR2 from the germline V gene are MDHEN and SYDVKM. The CDR3 sequence is 16 residues long. Between the trimmed V and J ends, which lost 2 bases and 1 base, there was a span of 12 bases. Written as DNA, the CDR3 is TGTGCCAGCAGTTTACTTCCGGGTCGAAGCAATCAGCCCCAGCATTTT. Protein product: CASSLLPGRSNQPQHF.

This rearrangement joins TRBV28 to TRBJ1-4; D remains ambiguous. The CDR3 is made up of 13 amino acids. Germline loops: CDR1 MDHEN, CDR2 SYDVKM. With 3 bases removed from V and 7 bases from J, the gap between germline ends came to 9 bases. DNA of the CDR3: TGTGCCAGCAGTTTCCCACAGATTGAAAAACTGTTTTTT. Amino acids: CASSFPQIEKLFF.

The chain couples TRBV7-8 to TRBJ1-1, with D uncertain. CDR1 is SGHVS and CDR2 is FQNEAQ in the germline V gene. The CDR3 consists of 15 residues. The germline V and J ends were trimmed by 1 base and 1 base, with 10 bases remaining between them. The CDR3 spells CASSLGRRTNTEAFF. Here the CDR3 DNA reads TGTGCCAGCAGCTTAGGACGGCGGACGAACACTGAAGCTTTCTTT.

This clone was counted between two and nine times. The chain is built from TRBV7-9 and TRBJ1-1; D may be TRBD1 (5 bases). From germline, CDR1 is SEHNR and CDR2 FQNEAQ (reference sequence). Trimming removed 8 bases from V and 1 base from J, with 14 bases in between. CDR3 length: 14 amino acids. The CDR3 DNA is TGTGCCAGCGTGGGAAAGGGGCGGAACACTGAAGCTTTCTTT. Translating it yields CASVGKGRNTEAFF.

V usage is TRBV28 and J usage is TRBJ2-3; TRBD1 matches 8 bases. J gave up 4 bases and V 3 bases, and 12 bases lay outside the gene matches. This CDR3 contains 17 residues. Germline V gene sequence: CDR1 MDHEN, CDR2 SYDVKM. The CDR3 protein is CASSFPARTGLADTQYF. The CDR3 bases are TGTGCCAGCAGTTTCCCCGCCCGGACAGGGTTGGCAGATACGCAGTATTTT. Complete variable domain (other parts from reference TRBV28 and TRBJ2-3): DVKVTQSSRYLVKRTGEKVFLECVQDMDHENMFWYRQDPGLGLRLIYFSYDVKMKEKGDIPEGYSVSREKKERFSLILESASTNQTSMYLCASSFPARTGLADTQYFGPGTRLTVL.

The J gene is TRBJ2-7, the V gene TRBV28, with D maybe TRBD2 (6 bases). V was pared by 2 bases and J by 9 bases, with 14 bases between. CDR1 is MDHEN, CDR2 SYDVKM, per germline. This CDR3 comprises 13 residues. This CDR3 reads CASSLNHRDWQYF. The CDR3 bases are TGTGCCAGCAGTTTAAACCACCGGGACTGGCAGTACTTC.

The V call is TRBV7-3, the J call TRBJ1-1; TRBD1 agrees at 7 bases. V trimming: 5 bases; J trimming: 5 bases; junction bases outside the gene matches: 8. The germline CDR1 and CDR2 sequences are SGHTA and FQGTGA. This CDR3 comprises 14 residues. The CDR3 region has the DNA TGTGCCAGCAGCCCGGACAGGTTCAAAACTGAAGCTTTCTTT. Amino acid sequence: CASSPDRFKTEAFF.

The chain couples TRBV5-1 to TRBJ2-2; D is undetermined. The germline CDR1 and CDR2 sequences are SGHRS and YFSETQ. The CDR3 runs 14 residues. Deletions cut 4 bases from V and 4 bases from J, with 11 bases between. The CDR3 loop reads CASSRTTATGELFF. CDR3 nucleotide sequence: TGCGCCAGCAGCCGGACCACGGCCACCGGGGAGCTGTTTTTT.

This clone was seen only once. The V and J genes are TRBV25-1 and TRBJ2-1; D is tentatively TRBD1 or TRBD2 (5 bases each). Germline loops: CDR1 MGHDK, CDR2 SYGVNS. The germline V and J ends were trimmed by 5 bases and 7 bases, with 21 bases remaining between them. This CDR3 contains 16 residues. CDR3 sequence (DNA): TGTGCCAGCAGTTCCTCTAGGGACGTCGGTAGGAATGAGCAGTTCTTC. Translating it yields CASSSSRDVGRNEQFF.

The V gene is TRBV29-1, the J gene TRBJ2-2; TRBD1 matches 7 bases. This CDR3 is built from 14 residues. Looked up from germline, CDR1 is SQVTM and CDR2 is ANQGSEA. Trimming at V came to 5 bases and at J to 2 bases, leaving 5 bases not matched to a gene. CDR3 residues: CSVKGQRNTGELFF. The CDR3, as DNA: TGCAGCGTTAAGGGACAGAGAAACACCGGGGAGCTGTTTTTT.

This chain uses TRBV6-6 with TRBJ1-3; possible D gene TRBD1, 5 bases. The length of the CDR3 is 15 residues. Per the germline V gene, CDR1 is MNHNY and CDR2 is SVGAGI (reference sequence). The V and J ends lost 2 bases and 4 bases respectively, with 12 bases between them. CDR3 coding DNA: TGTGCCAGCAGTTACATTCAGGGAAGCGGAAACACCATATATTTT. The encoded protein is CASSYIQGSGNTIYF.

The V gene is TRBV6-6, the J gene TRBJ2-5; TRBD1 matches 7 bases. Germline V gene sequence: CDR1 MNHNY, CDR2 SVGAGI (reference sequence). The V gene end was trimmed by 8 bases and the J gene end by 5 bases; junction bases not matched to a gene: 11. The CDR3 loop spans 14 amino acids. DNA of the CDR3: TGTGCCAGCTGGGCCCAGGGGGTTAAGGAGACCCAGTACTTC. This translates into CASWAQGVKETQYF.

This chain joins TRBV7-3 and TRBJ2-1; the match to TRBD2 covers 8 bases. This CDR3 comprises 15 residues. V trimming: 6 bases; J trimming: 3 bases; junction bases outside the gene matches: 7. Germline V gene sequence: CDR1 SGHTA, CDR2 FQGTGA. In DNA form, the CDR3 reads TGTGCCAGCAGTTATAGCGGGACCCGCTACAATGAGCAGTTCTTC. This gives the protein CASSYSGTRYNEQFF.